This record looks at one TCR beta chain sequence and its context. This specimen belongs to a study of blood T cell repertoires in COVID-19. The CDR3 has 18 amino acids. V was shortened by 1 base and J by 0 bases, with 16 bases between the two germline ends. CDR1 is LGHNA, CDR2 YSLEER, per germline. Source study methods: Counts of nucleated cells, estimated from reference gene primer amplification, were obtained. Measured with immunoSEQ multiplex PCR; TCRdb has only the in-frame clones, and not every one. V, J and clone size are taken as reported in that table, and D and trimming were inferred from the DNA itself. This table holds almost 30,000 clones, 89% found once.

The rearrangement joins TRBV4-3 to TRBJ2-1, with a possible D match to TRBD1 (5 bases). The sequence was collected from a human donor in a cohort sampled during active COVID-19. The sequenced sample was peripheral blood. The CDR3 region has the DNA TGCGCCAGCAGCCAAGGGGTCCCAGGGCCAGGCTCCTACAATGAGCAGTTCTTC. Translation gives CASSQGVPGPGSYNEQFF.